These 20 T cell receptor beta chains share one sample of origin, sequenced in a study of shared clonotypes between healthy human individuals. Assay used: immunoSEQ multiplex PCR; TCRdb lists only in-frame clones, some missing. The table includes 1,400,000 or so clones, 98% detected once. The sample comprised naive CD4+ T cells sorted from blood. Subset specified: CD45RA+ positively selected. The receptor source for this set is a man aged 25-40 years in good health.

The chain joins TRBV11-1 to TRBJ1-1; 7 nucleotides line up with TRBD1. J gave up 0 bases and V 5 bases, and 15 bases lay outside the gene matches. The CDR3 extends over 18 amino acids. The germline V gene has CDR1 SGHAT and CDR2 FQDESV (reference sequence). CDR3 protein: CASSQGRRTGRLNTEAFF. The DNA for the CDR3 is TGTGCCAGCAGCCAAGGCCGGAGGACAGGTCGGTTGAACACTGAAGCTTTCTTT.

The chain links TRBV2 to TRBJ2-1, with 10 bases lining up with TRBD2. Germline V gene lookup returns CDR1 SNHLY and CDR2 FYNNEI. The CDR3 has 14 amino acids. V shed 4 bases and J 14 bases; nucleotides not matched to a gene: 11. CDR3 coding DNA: TGTGCCAGCAGTGGGGGACTAGCGAGTGTCTTTAAGTTCTTC. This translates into CASSGGLASVFKFF.

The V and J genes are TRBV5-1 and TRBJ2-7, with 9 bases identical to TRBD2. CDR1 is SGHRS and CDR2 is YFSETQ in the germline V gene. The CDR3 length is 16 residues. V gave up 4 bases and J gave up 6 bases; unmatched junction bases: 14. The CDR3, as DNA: TGCGCCAGCAGCCCGGGGAGGGGTAGCGGGAGAGGCGAGCAGTACTTC. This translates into CASSPGRGSGRGEQYF.

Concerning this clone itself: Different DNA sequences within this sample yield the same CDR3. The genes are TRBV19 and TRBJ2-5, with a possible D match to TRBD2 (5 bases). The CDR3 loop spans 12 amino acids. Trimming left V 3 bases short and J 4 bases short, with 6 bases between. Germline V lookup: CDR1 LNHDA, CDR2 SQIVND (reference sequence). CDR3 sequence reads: CASSIRGETQYF. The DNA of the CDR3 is TGTGCCAGTAGTATCCGGGGAGAGACCCAGTACTTC. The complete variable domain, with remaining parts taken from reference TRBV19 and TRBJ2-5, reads DGGITQSPKYLFRKEGQNVTLSCEQNLNHDAMYWYRQDPGQGLRLIYYSQIVNDFQKGDIAEGYSVSREKKESFPLTVTSAQKNPTAFYLCASSIRGETQYFGPGTRLLVL.

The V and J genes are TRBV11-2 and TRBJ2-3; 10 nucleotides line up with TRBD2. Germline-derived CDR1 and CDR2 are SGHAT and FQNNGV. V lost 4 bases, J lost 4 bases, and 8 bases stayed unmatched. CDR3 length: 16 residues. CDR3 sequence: CASSWPSGSMPDTQYF. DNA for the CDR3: TGTGCCAGCAGCTGGCCTAGCGGGAGTATGCCAGATACGCAGTATTTT.

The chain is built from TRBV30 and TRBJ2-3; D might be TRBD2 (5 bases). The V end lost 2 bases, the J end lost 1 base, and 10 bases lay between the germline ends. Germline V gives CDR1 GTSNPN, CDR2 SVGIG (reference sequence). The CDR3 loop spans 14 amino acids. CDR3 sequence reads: CAWSSARGTDTQYF. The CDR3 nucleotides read TGTGCCTGGAGTTCAGCGAGGGGCACAGATACGCAGTATTTT.

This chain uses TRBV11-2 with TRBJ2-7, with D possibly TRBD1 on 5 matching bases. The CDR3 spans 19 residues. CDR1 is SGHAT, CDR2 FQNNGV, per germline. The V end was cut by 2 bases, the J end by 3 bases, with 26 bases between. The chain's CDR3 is CASSLFQGTTSKANYEQYF. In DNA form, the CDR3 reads TGTGCCAGCAGCTTATTTCAGGGTACTACTTCCAAGGCGAACTACGAGCAGTACTTC.

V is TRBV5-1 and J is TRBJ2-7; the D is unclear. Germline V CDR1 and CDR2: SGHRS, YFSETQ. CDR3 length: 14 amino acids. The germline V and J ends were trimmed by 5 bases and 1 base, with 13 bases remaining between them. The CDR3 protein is CASRATTESYEQYF. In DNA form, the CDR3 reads TGCGCCAGCAGAGCAACTACCGAGTCCTACGAGCAGTACTTC.

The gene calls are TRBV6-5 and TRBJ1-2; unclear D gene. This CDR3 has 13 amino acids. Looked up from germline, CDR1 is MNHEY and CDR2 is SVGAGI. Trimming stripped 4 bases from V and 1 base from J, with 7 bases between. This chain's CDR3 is CASSSQINYGYTF. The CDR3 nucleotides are TGTGCCAGCAGTTCACAGATTAACTATGGCTACACCTTC.

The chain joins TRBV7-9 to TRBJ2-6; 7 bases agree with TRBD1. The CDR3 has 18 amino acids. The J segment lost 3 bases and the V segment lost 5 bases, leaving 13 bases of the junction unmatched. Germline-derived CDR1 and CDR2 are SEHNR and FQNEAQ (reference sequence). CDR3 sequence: CASSHRTDRLDGANVLTF. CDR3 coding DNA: TGTGCCAGCAGCCACCGGACGGACAGGCTTGATGGGGCCAACGTCCTGACTTTC.

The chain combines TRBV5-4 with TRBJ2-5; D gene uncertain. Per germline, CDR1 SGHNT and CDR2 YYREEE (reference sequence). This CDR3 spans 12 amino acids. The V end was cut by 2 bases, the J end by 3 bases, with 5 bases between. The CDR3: CASSFAEETQYF. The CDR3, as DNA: TGTGCCAGCAGCTTTGCTGAAGAGACCCAGTACTTC.

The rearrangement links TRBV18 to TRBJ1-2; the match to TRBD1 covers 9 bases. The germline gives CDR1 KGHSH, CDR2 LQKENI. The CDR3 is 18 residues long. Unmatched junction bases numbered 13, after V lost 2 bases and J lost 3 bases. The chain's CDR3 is CASSPIPGQGEMYYGYTF. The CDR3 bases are TGTGCCAGCTCACCAATACCGGGACAGGGTGAGATGTACTATGGCTACACCTTC.

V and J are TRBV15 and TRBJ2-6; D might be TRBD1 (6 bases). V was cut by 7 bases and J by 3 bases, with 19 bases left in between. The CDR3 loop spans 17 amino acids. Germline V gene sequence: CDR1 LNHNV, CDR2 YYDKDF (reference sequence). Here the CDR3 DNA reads TGTGCCACCAAAAAGGGGCAGGGGTTGTATGGGGCCAACGTCCTGACTTTC. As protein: CATKKGQGLYGANVLTF.

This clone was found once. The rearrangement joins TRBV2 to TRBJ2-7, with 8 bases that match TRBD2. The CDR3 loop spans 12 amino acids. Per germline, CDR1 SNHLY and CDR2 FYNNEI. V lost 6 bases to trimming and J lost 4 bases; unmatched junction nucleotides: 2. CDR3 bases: TGTGCCAGCAGACTAGCGGTGTACGAGCAGTACTTC. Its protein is CASRLAVYEQYF.

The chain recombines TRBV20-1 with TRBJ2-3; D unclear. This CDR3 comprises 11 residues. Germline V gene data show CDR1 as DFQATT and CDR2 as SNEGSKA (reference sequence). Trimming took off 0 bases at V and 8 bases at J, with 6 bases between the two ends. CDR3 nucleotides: TGCAGTGCTAGAGAGGGAATTACGCAGTATTTT. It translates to CSAREGITQYF.

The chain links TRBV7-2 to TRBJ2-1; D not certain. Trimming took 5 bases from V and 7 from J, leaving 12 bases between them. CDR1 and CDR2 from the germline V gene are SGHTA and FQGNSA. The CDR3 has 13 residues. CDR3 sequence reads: CASSPLRGNEQFF. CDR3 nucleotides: TGTGCCAGCAGCCCCCTCCGAGGTAATGAGCAGTTCTTC. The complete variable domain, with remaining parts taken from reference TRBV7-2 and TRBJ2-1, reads GAGVSQSPSNKVTEKGKDVELRCDPISGHTALYWYRQSLGQGLEFLIYFQGNSAPDKSGLPSDRFSAERTGGSVSTLTIQRTQQEDSAVYLCASSPLRGNEQFFGPGTRLTVL.

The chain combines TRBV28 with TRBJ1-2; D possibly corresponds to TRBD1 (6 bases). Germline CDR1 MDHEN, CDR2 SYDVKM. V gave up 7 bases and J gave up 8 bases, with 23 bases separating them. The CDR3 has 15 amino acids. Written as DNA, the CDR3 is TGTGCCAGCACCCTATACGCCGGACAGAATGGCGGCTACACCTTC. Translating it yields CASTLYAGQNGGYTF.

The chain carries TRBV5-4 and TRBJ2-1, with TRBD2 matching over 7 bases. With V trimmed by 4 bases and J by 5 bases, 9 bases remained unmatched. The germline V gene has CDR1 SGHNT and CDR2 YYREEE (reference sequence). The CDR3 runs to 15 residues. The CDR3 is CASSQRAGIHNEQFF. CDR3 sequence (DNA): TGTGCCAGCAGCCAAAGAGCGGGGATCCACAATGAGCAGTTCTTC.

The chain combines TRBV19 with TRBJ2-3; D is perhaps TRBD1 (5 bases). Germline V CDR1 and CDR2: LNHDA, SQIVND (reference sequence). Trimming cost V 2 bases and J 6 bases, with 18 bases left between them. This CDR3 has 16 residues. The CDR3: CASSIPRESKGDTQYF. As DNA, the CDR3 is TGTGCCAGTAGTATACCCAGGGAATCGAAGGGGGATACGCAGTATTTT.

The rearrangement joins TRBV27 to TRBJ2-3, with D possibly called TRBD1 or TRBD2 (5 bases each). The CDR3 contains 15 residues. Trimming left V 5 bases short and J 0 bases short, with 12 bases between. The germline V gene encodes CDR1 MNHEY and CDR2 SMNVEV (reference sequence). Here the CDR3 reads CASSGGQSSTDTQYF. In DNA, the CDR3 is TGTGCCAGCAGTGGGGGTCAGTCTAGCACAGATACGCAGTATTTT.